The 19 T cell receptor beta chains listed next were all sequenced from one sample in a study of blood T cell repertoires in COVID-19. Some clones are missing from TCRdb's copy, which holds only in-frame ones; the method was immunoSEQ multiplex PCR. The sample lists over 110,000 clones; 65% to 90% were seen once. What was sequenced was peripheral blood. The receptors shown here come from a human donor in a cohort sampled during active COVID-19.

The gene calls are TRBV4-2 and TRBJ2-5; 14 bases map to TRBD2. Trimming cost V 0 bases and J 7 bases; bases outside gene matches: 13. The CDR3 runs to 19 residues. Per germline, CDR1 LGHNA and CDR2 YNFKEQ. The CDR3 spells CASSQELRLAGGPVGTQYF. CDR3 bases: TGTGCCAGCAGCCAAGAACTGAGACTAGCGGGAGGGCCAGTGGGGACCCAGTACTTC.

This clone was seen a handful of times. J is TRBJ1-1 and V is TRBV29-1, with TRBD1 matching over 8 bases. The ends lost 6 bases at V and 3 bases at J; junction bases unmatched: 3. Germline CDR1 is SQVTM and CDR2 is ANQGSEA. This CDR3 is built from 12 residues. The CDR3 coding sequence is TGCAGCGTCCGGACAGGGTACACTGAAGCTTTCTTT. This encodes CSVRTGYTEAFF.

V usage is TRBV29-1 and J usage is TRBJ2-1; 9 bases line up with TRBD1. With V trimmed by 7 bases and J by 6 bases, 7 bases remained unmatched. The CDR3 covers 13 residues. The germline gives CDR1 SQVTM, CDR2 ANQGSEA. CDR3 sequence (DNA): TGCAGCGCTTCCGGGACAGGGATCAATGAGCAGTTCTTC. Protein: CSASGTGINEQFF.

The chain carries TRBV5-1 and TRBJ2-3; D is possibly TRBD1 (6 bases). The V gene's germline CDR1 is SGHRS and CDR2 YFSETQ. The CDR3 spans 13 residues. V was cut by 6 bases and J by 2 bases, with 10 bases left in between. CDR3 DNA sequence: TGCGCCAGCACGGGACATACCACAGATACGCAGTATTTT. Protein: CASTGHTTDTQYF. Full variable domain (remainder filled in from reference TRBV5-1 and TRBJ2-3): KAGVTQTPRYLIKTRGQQVTLSCSPISGHRSVSWYQQTPGQGLQFLFEYFSETQRNKGNFPGRFSGRQFSNSRSEMNVSTLELGDSALYLCASTGHTTDTQYFGPGTRLTVL.

This clone showed up just a few times. V is TRBV19 and J is TRBJ1-1; a possible D gene is TRBD1 (6 bases). V was clipped by 5 bases and J by 1 base, with 14 bases between them. Germline CDR1 LNHDA, CDR2 SQIVND (reference sequence). This CDR3 is 15 amino acids long. The DNA for the CDR3 is TGTGCCAGTAGTGAGGACAGACTGGAGAACACTGAAGCTTTCTTT. Its translation is CASSEDRLENTEAFF.

The chain links TRBV5-1 to TRBJ2-6; D unresolved. The CDR3 is 18 amino acids. V was shortened by 4 bases and J by 4 bases, with 21 bases between the two germline ends. Germline assignment: CDR1 SGHRS and CDR2 YFSETQ. CDR3 residues: CASSLDGYQSRGANVLTF. The CDR3 coding sequence is TGCGCCAGCAGCCTGGACGGGTACCAGTCGAGAGGGGCCAACGTCCTGACTTTC.

This clone was observed a single time. The chain links TRBV6-2 or TRBV6-3 to TRBJ2-3; 14 bases are shared with TRBD2. The CDR3 sequence is 20 residues long. Germline V lookup: CDR1 MNHEY, CDR2 SVGEGT. V gave up 2 bases and J gave up 4 bases; unmatched junction bases: 14. CDR3 nucleotides: TGTGCCAGCAGTTACCTGGGGACTAGCGGGAGCTCCTCCGCACCAGATACGCAGTATTTT. It translates to CASSYLGTSGSSSAPDTQYF.

The chain combines TRBV5-4 with TRBJ2-7, with D possibly TRBD1 on 6 matching bases. The CDR3 length is 15 residues. The germline gives CDR1 SGHNT, CDR2 YYREEE (reference sequence). Trimming took 3 bases from V and 2 from J, leaving 15 bases between them. CDR3 in amino acids: CASSSTGFDTYEQYF. In DNA, the CDR3 is TGTGCCAGCAGCTCCACAGGGTTCGACACCTACGAGCAGTACTTC.

This chain links TRBV10-3 with TRBJ2-1; 9 positions agree with TRBD1. This CDR3 contains 14 residues. The J segment lost 3 bases and the V segment lost 6 bases, leaving 3 bases of the junction unmatched. The germline CDR1 and CDR2 sequences are ENHRY and SYGVKD. This CDR3 is CAIRPGQGYNEQFF. The CDR3 DNA sequence: TGTGCCATCAGACCGGGACAGGGCTACAATGAGCAGTTCTTC.

The chain couples TRBV4-3 to TRBJ1-2; 8 bases are a match to TRBD1. The CDR3 runs to 14 residues. V shed 4 bases and J 4 bases; nucleotides not matched to a gene: 5. From germline, CDR1 is LGHNA and CDR2 YSLEER. CDR3 DNA sequence: TGCGCCAGCAGCCCCCCCGGGACAGGCTATGGCTACACCTTC. Residues: CASSPPGTGYGYTF.

V and J are TRBV20-1 and TRBJ2-7; no clear D. Germline CDR1 is DFQATT and CDR2 is SNEGSKA (reference sequence). V dropped 4 bases and J dropped 3 bases, with 4 bases sitting between them. This CDR3 is built from 10 residues. In DNA form, the CDR3 reads TGCAGTGCTACGGGCTACGAGCAGTACTTC. Translated, it gives CSATGYEQYF.

This clone turned up a few times. The genes are TRBV5-5 and TRBJ2-3, with D uncertain. Trimming stripped 0 bases from V and 2 bases from J, with 7 bases between. The CDR3 totals 14 residues. Germline V gene data show CDR1 as SGHKS and CDR2 as YYEKEE (reference sequence). The CDR3 sequence is CASSLATNTDTQYF. CDR3 nucleotide sequence: TGTGCCAGCAGCTTGGCAACAAACACAGATACGCAGTATTTT. Full variable domain (missing parts from reference TRBV5-5 and TRBJ2-3): DAGVTQSPTHLIKTRGQQVTLRCSPISGHKSVSWYQQVLGQGPQFIFQYYEKEERGRGNFPDRFSARQFPNYSSELNVNALLLGDSALYLCASSLATNTDTQYFGPGTRLTVL.

This chain links TRBV6-5 with TRBJ1-1; D gene unclear. The V gene lost 5 bases and the J gene lost 14 bases, with 21 bases spanning the gap. Germline V gene lookup returns CDR1 MNHEY and CDR2 SVGAGI. This CDR3 comprises 13 residues. In DNA form, the CDR3 reads TGTGCCAGCAGTCACGGGTCGGCCCTTGGGTGCTTCTTT. Its translation: CASSHGSALGCFF.

CDR3 sequence: CASSVVTRLAGIYEQYF. DNA of the CDR3: TGTGCCAGCAGCGTAGTAACCCGCCTAGCGGGGATCTACGAGCAGTACTTC. The chain is built from TRBV9 and TRBJ2-7; 9 bases fit TRBD2. The CDR3 runs 17 residues. Trimming removed 0 bases from V and 3 bases from J; junction bases left unmatched: 10. The germline V gene has CDR1 SGDLS and CDR2 YYNGEE.

The chain carries TRBV2 and TRBJ1-3; weak D call: TRBD1 (5 bases). The length of the CDR3 is 14 residues. The germline V and J ends were trimmed by 2 bases and 0 bases, with 5 bases remaining between them. Germline V CDR1 and CDR2: SNHLY, FYNNEI. In DNA, the CDR3 is TGTGCCAGCAGTGAACAGGGCTCTGGAAACACCATATATTTT. It is translated as CASSEQGSGNTIYF.

The chain recombines TRBV7-2 with TRBJ2-5, with 8 bases matching TRBD2. The CDR3 spans 16 residues. Germline values: CDR1 SGHTA, CDR2 FQGNSA. Trimming removed 4 bases from V and 4 bases from J; junction bases left unmatched: 11. The CDR3 DNA reads TGTGCCAGCAGCTCCCGGCTAGCGGGTCAGAGAGAGACCCAGTACTTC. Its protein product is CASSSRLAGQRETQYF.

This clone was counted a few times. The chain uses TRBV9 and TRBJ1-2; D is uncertain. CDR3 length equals 15 residues. In germline, CDR1 is SGDLS, CDR2 YYNGEE. The V and J ends lost 3 bases and 4 bases respectively, with 16 bases between them. CDR3 residues: CASSARGQETYGYTF. CDR3 coding DNA: TGTGCCAGCAGCGCAAGAGGGCAGGAAACCTATGGCTACACCTTC.

J is TRBJ1-1 and V is TRBV7-2, with unresolved D. Trimming pared 3 bases from V and 7 bases from J, leaving 9 bases between. Per the germline V gene, CDR1 is SGHTA and CDR2 is FQGNSA. CDR3 length equals 12 residues. The CDR3 sequence: CASSFITCEAFF. The CDR3 DNA reads as TGTGCCAGCAGCTTTATCACATGTGAAGCTTTCTTT.

The V call is TRBV9, the J call TRBJ2-1; D might be TRBD2 (7 bases). Trimming cost V 3 bases and J 4 bases, with 29 bases left between them. This CDR3 contains 20 residues. CDR1 is SGDLS and CDR2 is YYNGEE in the germline V gene. CDR3 loop: CASSAGRDKGRLAVYNEQFF. In nucleotides, the CDR3 is TGTGCCAGCAGCGCCGGTCGGGACAAGGGGCGTCTAGCGGTTTACAATGAGCAGTTCTTC.